This TCR beta chain was observed in a study of HIV-infected patients and healthy controls. Study-level results: Eight alpha and eight beta V genes differed significantly in mean usage between HIV-infected patients and controls.

Concerning this clonotype: No antigen is known for it.

Germline V gives CDR1 MGHDK, CDR2 SYGVNS. This CDR3 contains 15 residues. V shed 3 bases and J shed 4 bases, with 15 bases lying between them. Reverse transcription used 450 to 650 ng RNA and constant-region primers for alpha and beta. Using multiplexing indices, alpha and beta chain libraries were generated apart by chain-specific third strand synthesis. Using its own MiXCR run on the 5' RACE reads, TCRdb lists one record per CDR3 protein. The table has some 20,000 distinct CDR3 sequences, approximately 10% seen once. All unsorted peripheral T cells were captured because whole blood was used without fractionation.

The clonotype originates from an adult in good health. V and J are TRBV25-1 and TRBJ1-1, with D unresolved. Material for sequencing was blood. CDR3 nucleotide sequence: TGTGCCAGCAGTGATGACAAGGGAAGAGGCACTGAAGCTTTCTTT. Protein sequence: CASSDDKGRGTEAFF.